Described below is a single T cell receptor (beta chain) sequence and its context. The antigen is undetermined. The table came from immunoSEQ multiplex PCR; TCRdb's copy has only in-frame clones and leaves some out. The table records around 160,000 clones, 90% to 95% of them present only once. The data were taken from a study of T cell responses to AZD1222 COVID-19 vaccine. General study findings and limits: Increases in Spike-specific TCR breadth and depth were seen after two AZD1222 doses. Clonal diversity was possibly underestimated, and white British individuals and females predominated among donors. Sampled repertoires all dated from after the peak T cell response.

The CDR3 runs 15 residues. The ends lost 2 bases at V and 4 bases at J; junction bases unmatched: 4. Germline V gene data show CDR1 as LGHDT and CDR2 as YNNKEL (reference sequence). The TCR was taken from an adult who received the AZD1222 COVID-19 vaccine. The sample in question was peripheral blood, obtained 28 days after the second AZD1222 dose. The chain uses TRBV3-1 (or the pseudogene TRBV3-2) and TRBJ2-1, with 8 bases lining up with TRBD2. The CDR3 region has the DNA TGTGCCAGCAGCCAACTGAGCGGGGGTTACAATGAGCAGTTCTTC. Translating gives CASSQLSGGYNEQFF.